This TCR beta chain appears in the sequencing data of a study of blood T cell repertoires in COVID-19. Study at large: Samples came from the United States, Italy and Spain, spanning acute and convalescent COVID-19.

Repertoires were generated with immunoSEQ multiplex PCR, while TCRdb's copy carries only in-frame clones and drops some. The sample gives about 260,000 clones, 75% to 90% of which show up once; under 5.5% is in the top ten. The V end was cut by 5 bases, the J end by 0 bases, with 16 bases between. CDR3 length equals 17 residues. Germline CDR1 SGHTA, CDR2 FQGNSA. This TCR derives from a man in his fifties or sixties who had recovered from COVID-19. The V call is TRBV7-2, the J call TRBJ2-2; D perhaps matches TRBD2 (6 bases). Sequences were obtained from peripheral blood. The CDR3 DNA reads TGTGCCAGCAGCCCGACGCGGCTAGCGACGAACACCGGGGAGCTGTTTTTT. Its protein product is CASSPTRLATNTGELFF. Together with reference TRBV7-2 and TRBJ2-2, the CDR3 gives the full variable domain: GAGVSQSPSNKVTEKGKDVELRCDPISGHTALYWYRQSLGQGLEFLIYFQGNSAPDKSGLPSDRFSAERTGGSVSTLTIQRTQQEDSAVYLCASSPTRLATNTGELFFGEGSRLTVL.